This TCR beta chain was captured by sequencing in a study of T cell repertoires in cytomegalovirus infection. Overall study context: Well-studied HLA-B-restricted epitopes and recently identified HLA-C-restricted epitopes of CMV were both used in the study. CMV infection together with matching HLA type was indicated by public TCR beta signatures. Study-wide findings and caveats: Identification of carriers of CMV plus the relevant HLA was achieved through cumulative public TCR beta family frequency. CMV-specific TCR beta clonotypes restricted by HLA-C were the ones dominating the ex vivo response.

Per germline, CDR1 MNHEY and CDR2 SMNVEV (reference sequence). V lost 6 bases and J lost 2, with 17 bases in between. This CDR3 has 16 amino acids. TCRdb reprocessed the reads via MiXCR and lists one record per CDR3 protein. The sample lists about 830,000 distinct CDR3 sequences, around a third occurring once. This clonotype showed up just a few times. Its antigen is not known. The material was cultured CD8+ T cells from PBMCs, obtained from culture after CMV antigen stimulation. The sequence came from a human donor in good health (CMV status not recorded). Some clones in this sample may be carry-over from other donors' samples. The genes are TRBV27 and TRBJ2-1, with a weak D call TRBD1 (5 bases). The chain's CDR3 is CASSPFAGPPYNEQFF. In nucleotides, the CDR3 is TGTGCCAGCAGCCCCTTTGCAGGGCCTCCCTACAATGAGCAGTTCTTC.